This passage covers 25 T cell receptor beta chains from one sample sequenced in a study of shared T cell receptors in the human thymus. Sequencing used immunoSEQ multiplex PCR; TCRdb keeps in-frame clones, though not all of them. This sample has about 660,000 clones, with around 87% found just once. These data also formed part of another study, on human thymus T cells.

The sample consisted of thymocytes. These receptor sequences come from a boy younger than two with a congenital heart defect.

The V call is TRBV2, the J call TRBJ2-4; 9 nucleotides line up with TRBD2. V shed 3 bases, J shed 0 bases, and the junction held 9 bases outside the gene matches. The CDR3 consists of 18 residues. Germline values: CDR1 SNHLY, CDR2 FYNNEI. The CDR3 sequence: CASSEQREAPLAKNIQYF. CDR3 nucleotide sequence: TGTGCCAGCAGTGAGCAGCGGGAGGCCCCGCTAGCCAAAAACATTCAGTACTTC.

This chain links TRBV27 with TRBJ2-1; 9 positions match TRBD2. Looked up from germline, CDR1 is MNHEY and CDR2 is SMNVEV (reference sequence). Unmatched junction bases numbered 12, after V lost 5 bases and J lost 1 base. This CDR3 is 18 amino acids long. The CDR3 is CASSAGLALGGSYNEQFF. DNA for the CDR3: TGTGCCAGCAGTGCCGGACTAGCGTTGGGGGGATCCTACAATGAGCAGTTCTTC.

This chain uses TRBV30 with TRBJ2-1; 11 bases are a match to TRBD2. The V gene end was trimmed by 2 bases and the J gene end by 0 bases; junction bases not matched to a gene: 9. This CDR3 comprises 18 residues. Looked up from germline, CDR1 is GTSNPN and CDR2 is SVGIG (reference sequence). For the CDR3, the DNA is TGTGCCTGGAGTTCGGGGACTAGCGGCTCTGGCTCCTACAATGAGCAGTTCTTC. Translated, it gives CAWSSGTSGSGSYNEQFF.

The chain employs TRBV4-3 and TRBJ1-1, with a tentative D call TRBD1 (5 bases). Deletions cut 0 bases from V and 1 base from J, with 15 bases between. The germline CDR1 and CDR2 sequences are LGHNA and YSLEER. The CDR3 runs to 17 residues. The CDR3 coding sequence is TGCGCCAGCAGCCAAGACCCCTGGGGCAGGGAGAACACTGAAGCTTTCTTT. Its protein product is CASSQDPWGRENTEAFF.

CDR3 DNA sequence: TGCGCCAGCAGCTTGTGGGCTCCCGGGACAGGGCAAGAGACCCAGTACTTC. This encodes CASSLWAPGTGQETQYF. This chain links TRBV5-1 with TRBJ2-5; 9 nucleotides align to TRBD1. Trimming removed 1 base from V and 2 bases from J; junction bases left unmatched: 9. This CDR3 comprises 17 residues. Looked up from germline, CDR1 is SGHRS and CDR2 is YFSETQ.

The J gene is TRBJ2-1, the V gene TRBV29-1, with 11 bases identical to TRBD2. Per germline, CDR1 SQVTM and CDR2 ANQGSEA. The CDR3 covers 15 residues. V lost 4 bases, J lost 7 bases, and 9 bases stayed unmatched. The CDR3 region has the DNA TGCAGCGTTGTGCTAGCGGGAGGCCTGACGAATGAGCAGTTCTTC. Residues: CSVVLAGGLTNEQFF.

A few counts support this clone. The rearrangement links TRBV5-6 to TRBJ2-4; TRBD2 matches at 7 bases. V lost 4 bases and J lost 0; bases outside the gene matches: 10. CDR3 length: 17 amino acids. Germline loops: CDR1 SGHDT, CDR2 YYEEEE. This CDR3 reads CASSPGREKLAKNIQYF. The CDR3 DNA follows: TGTGCCAGCAGCCCGGGGCGGGAGAAGCTAGCCAAAAACATTCAGTACTTC.

This sequence joins TRBV6-1 and TRBJ1-4, with D maybe TRBD1 (5 bases). The CDR3 sequence is 13 residues long. Germline V gene lookup returns CDR1 MNHNS and CDR2 SASEGT. V was shortened by 1 base and J by 8 bases, with 8 bases between the two germline ends. The CDR3 loop reads CASSEVEGEKLFF. The CDR3 nucleotides read TGTGCCAGCAGTGAAGTGGAGGGGGAAAAACTGTTTTTT.

In its sample, this clone was seen a few times. The rearrangement links TRBV10-3 to TRBJ2-7; unclear D gene. CDR1 ENHRY and CDR2 SYGVKD come from the germline V gene. The CDR3 has 14 amino acids. Trimming shortened V by 4 bases and J by 0 bases, and 10 bases separated the two germline ends. CDR3: CAISGARFSYEQYF. As DNA, the CDR3 is TGTGCCATCAGTGGGGCTCGTTTCTCCTACGAGCAGTACTTC.

Only a few counts were recorded for this clone. In nucleotides, the CDR3 is TGTGCCAGCAGCATGGGACAGGCCGACTCCTACAATGAGCAGTTCTTC. It encodes CASSMGQADSYNEQFF. The rearrangement uses TRBV28 and TRBJ2-1; 8 bases match TRBD1. V shed 6 bases, J shed 0 bases, and the junction held 7 bases outside the gene matches. The CDR3 is 16 amino acids. Germline V gene data show CDR1 as MDHEN and CDR2 as SYDVKM.

V is TRBV13 and J is TRBJ2-3; 9 nucleotides line up with TRBD2. Per the germline V gene, CDR1 is PRHDT and CDR2 is FYEKMQ (reference sequence). The junction had 10 bases not matched to a gene; V was cut back by 6 bases and J by 6 bases. The CDR3 has 15 residues. CDR3 region: CASSFSSGRRDTQYF. The CDR3 DNA is TGTGCCAGCAGTTTTAGCAGCGGGAGGCGGGATACGCAGTATTTT. Variable domain in full (rest from reference TRBV13 and TRBJ2-3): AAGVIQSPRHLIKEKRETATLKCYPIPRHDTVYWYQQGPGQDPQFLISFYEKMQSDKGSIPDRFSAQQFSDYHSELNMSSLELGDSALYFCASSFSSGRRDTQYFGPGTRLTVL.

The chain carries TRBV14 and TRBJ1-1; 9 positions match TRBD1. Germline V CDR1 and CDR2: SGHDN, FVKESK. CDR3 length: 24 residues. Trimming cost V 1 base and J 2 bases; bases outside gene matches: 29. This CDR3 reads CASSQGGRDRAFLGTTLTNTEAFF. For the CDR3, the DNA is TGTGCCAGCAGCCAAGGGGGCCGGGACAGGGCTTTCCTCGGTACTACCTTAACCAACACTGAAGCTTTCTTT.

The chain has TRBV21-1 and TRBJ2-7; the D call of TRBD1 is as the table states it, not checked on the DNA. TRBV21-1 is described as a pseudogene. The CDR3 is 18 residues long. The CDR3 DNA sequence: TGTGCCAGCAGCAAACCCAGGGCTAGGGGGTGGGGGACGGGAGAGCAGTACTTC. Protein: CASSKPRARGWGTGEQYF.

The rearrangement uses TRBV29-1 and TRBJ2-5; TRBD2 aligns across 14 bases. CDR1 is SQVTM, CDR2 ANQGSEA, per germline. After removal of 5 bases from V and 5 bases from J, the junction contained 13 bases not matched to a gene. There are 17 residues in the CDR3. The CDR3 bases are TGCAGCGTTACAGGGGGGGGGACTAGCGGGAGTACGGAGACCCAGTACTTC. This sequence encodes CSVTGGGTSGSTETQYF.

The V and J genes are TRBV5-1 and TRBJ2-2; D gene ambiguous. Trimming cost V 5 bases and J 5 bases, with 7 bases left between them. The CDR3 consists of 12 residues. Germline CDR1 is SGHRS and CDR2 is YFSETQ. The CDR3 spells CASSTLTGELFF. For the CDR3, the DNA is TGCGCCAGCAGTACTCTTACCGGGGAGCTGTTTTTT.

The gene calls are TRBV27 and TRBJ2-7; D perhaps matches TRBD1 (6 bases). V dropped 6 bases and J dropped 1 base, with 16 bases sitting between them. This CDR3 has 15 amino acids. Germline lookup yields CDR1 MNHEY and CDR2 SMNVEV (reference sequence). The CDR3 spells CASRSAGTPSYEQYF. DNA for the CDR3: TGTGCCAGCAGATCCGCCGGGACACCTTCCTACGAGCAGTACTTC.

This chain uses TRBV29-1 with TRBJ1-2, with TRBD1 as a possible D gene (5 bases). The CDR3 runs 12 residues. Germline CDR1 is SQVTM and CDR2 is ANQGSEA. Trimming stripped 2 bases from V and 4 bases from J, with 8 bases between. The CDR3 nucleotides read TGCAGCGTTGAATCGGGGGGCTATGGCTACACCTTC. Its protein is CSVESGGYGYTF.

The chain combines TRBV4-2 with TRBJ2-3; D remains ambiguous. V lost 1 base and J 0 bases, leaving 14 bases between the germline ends. Per germline, CDR1 LGHNA and CDR2 YNFKEQ. The CDR3 has 17 amino acids. CDR3 sequence: CASSQARSEASTDTQYF. In nucleotides, the CDR3 is TGTGCCAGCAGCCAAGCCAGATCAGAGGCTAGCACAGATACGCAGTATTTT.

The chain carries TRBV4-1 and TRBJ2-3, with TRBD2 identical over 9 bases. CDR1 and CDR2 (germline): MGHRA, YSYEKL. Losses at the gene ends were 5 bases for V and 2 bases for J; bases not matched to a gene: 8. The CDR3 spans 16 residues. CDR3 in DNA: TGCGCCAGCAGCTCACCGGGACTAGCCCACACAGATACGCAGTATTTT. Its protein is CASSSPGLAHTDTQYF.

V usage is TRBV5-4 and J usage is TRBJ2-5; D perhaps matches TRBD1 (6 bases). Germline V CDR1 and CDR2: SGHNT, YYREEE (reference sequence). The CDR3 consists of 13 residues. Trimming stripped 5 bases from V and 2 bases from J, with 10 bases between. The CDR3: CASRHGQQETQYF. The CDR3 DNA follows: TGTGCCAGCAGACATGGACAGCAAGAGACCCAGTACTTC.

The V gene is TRBV9, the J gene TRBJ2-7; D is perhaps TRBD1 (6 bases). The CDR3 spans 14 residues. V dropped 3 bases and J dropped 5 bases, with 15 bases sitting between them. CDR1 is SGDLS, CDR2 YYNGEE, per germline. This chain's CDR3 is CASSDRDTPHEQYF. The CDR3 bases are TGTGCCAGCAGCGACCGGGACACTCCACACGAGCAGTACTTC.

The chain has TRBV6-5 and TRBJ1-3; D is uncertain. The CDR3 sequence is 13 residues long. V shed 6 bases and J shed 3 bases, with 9 bases lying between them. Germline CDR1 is MNHEY and CDR2 is SVGAGI. The CDR3 is CASSRVCGNTIYF. The CDR3 DNA follows: TGTGCCAGCAGCCGGGTGTGTGGAAACACCATATATTTT.

The sample holds one count of this clone. CDR3 sequence reads: CASTTGMDTEAFF. DNA for the CDR3: TGTGCCTCGACTACAGGGATGGACACTGAAGCTTTCTTT. The chain employs TRBV10-3 and TRBJ1-1; D possibly corresponds to TRBD1 (6 bases). Germline assignment: CDR1 ENHRY and CDR2 SYGVKD. V lost 11 bases to trimming and J lost 3 bases, with 16 bases between them. CDR3 length equals 13 residues.

In regard to this clone: The identical CDR3 is also encoded by other nucleotide sequences in the sample. The genes are TRBV7-2 and TRBJ2-7; maybe TRBD2 (5 bases). The CDR3 totals 11 residues. Germline V gene lookup returns CDR1 SGHTA and CDR2 FQGNSA. The V end was cut by 2 bases, the J end by 7 bases, with 6 bases between. CDR3 sequence (DNA): TGTGCCAGCAGCTTAACGGGAGAGCAGTACTTC. This codes for CASSLTGEQYF.

This sequence joins TRBV5-6 and TRBJ2-7; 9 bases map to TRBD2. CDR3 size: 16 residues. Per the germline V gene, CDR1 is SGHDT and CDR2 is YYEEEE. V lost 4 bases to trimming and J lost 2 bases; unmatched junction nucleotides: 10. The CDR3 DNA reads as TGTGCCAGCAGCCAGGCCCCTGGCGGGAGGGCCTACGAGCAGTACTTC. It is translated as CASSQAPGGRAYEQYF.